Presented here are 19 T cell receptor beta chains from one specimen sequenced in a study of graft-versus-host responses after intestinal transplantation. These receptors have no known antigen. Profiling relied on immunoSEQ multiplex PCR, and the TCRdb table lists in-frame clones only, not all of them. The repertoire includes 90,000 to 130,000 clones, over 85% of them detected once, and less than 0.55% sits in the top ten. The input for sequencing was unstimulated CD8+ T cells sorted from spleen or lymph node cells, taken before intestinal transplant. The receptor source for this set is a human donor who received an intestinal transplant.

This rearrangement joins TRBV7-6 to TRBJ2-7, with D perhaps matching TRBD2 (5 bases). The germline V gene encodes CDR1 SGHVS and CDR2 FNYEAQ. This CDR3 is 15 amino acids long. V was trimmed by 6 bases and J by 3 bases, leaving 18 bases between them. The CDR3 loop is CASSLLSGPNYEQYF. As DNA, the CDR3 is TGTGCCAGCAGTTTATTGAGCGGTCCTAACTACGAGCAGTACTTC. The full variable domain, its missing parts supplied by reference TRBV7-6 and TRBJ2-7, is GAGVSQSPRYKVTKRGQDVALRCDPISGHVSLYWYRQALGQGPEFLTYFNYEAQQDKSGLPNDRFSAERPEGSISTLTIQRTEQRDSAMYRCASSLLSGPNYEQYFGPGTRLTVT.

The chain links TRBV5-1 to TRBJ1-4; TRBD1 is a possible D gene (5 bases). CDR3 size: 15 residues. V lost 4 bases, J lost 4 bases, and 14 bases lay in between. CDR1 is SGHRS and CDR2 is YFSETQ in the germline V gene. CDR3 sequence: CASSLWGGDNEKLFF. CDR3 bases: TGCGCCAGCAGCCTGTGGGGCGGAGATAATGAAAAACTGTTTTTT.

V and J are TRBV29-1 and TRBJ1-3, with D unclear. The V end lost 4 bases, the J end lost 4 bases, and 8 bases lay between the germline ends. Looked up from germline, CDR1 is SQVTM and CDR2 is ANQGSEA. CDR3 size: 12 residues. The CDR3 sequence: CSVGEGGNTIYF. The CDR3 DNA sequence: TGCAGCGTTGGAGAAGGCGGAAACACCATATATTTT.

J is TRBJ1-1 and V is TRBV28; D not certain. CDR3 size: 15 residues. V lost 2 bases, J lost 6 bases, and 16 bases lay in between. Germline CDR1 reads MDHEN; CDR2 reads SYDVKM. CDR3 amino acids: CASSLRLTAAAEAFF. CDR3 nucleotides: TGTGCCAGCAGTTTACGCCTGACGGCGGCGGCTGAAGCTTTCTTT.

This clone was seen only once. V is TRBV30 and J is TRBJ1-2, with D uncertain. Germline-derived CDR1 and CDR2 are GTSNPN and SVGIG (reference sequence). Trimming took off 2 bases at V and 1 base at J, with 14 bases between the two ends. CDR3 size: 15 residues. The CDR3 DNA reads as TGTGCCTGGAGTTCGCCCGCGGGTTTTAACTATGGCTACACCTTC. Its protein is CAWSSPAGFNYGYTF.

The V and J genes are TRBV2 and TRBJ2-1; maybe TRBD2 (6 bases). The CDR3 spans 15 residues. Germline V gene lookup returns CDR1 SNHLY and CDR2 FYNNEI. V gave up 4 bases and J gave up 2 bases, with 12 bases separating them. CDR3 amino acids: CASSGSGSPYNEQFF. In DNA form, the CDR3 reads TGTGCCAGCAGTGGGTCCGGGAGCCCCTACAATGAGCAGTTCTTC.

The DNA of the CDR3 is TGTGCCAGCAGCCGCGAGGAAAACACCGGGGAGCTGTTTTTT. Translation: CASSREENTGELFF. The rearrangement uses TRBV6-5 and TRBJ2-2; D is unresolved. This CDR3 contains 14 residues. V lost 6 bases, J lost 2 bases, and 10 bases lay in between. Germline CDR1 and CDR2: MNHEY and SVGAGI.

The rearrangement joins TRBV27 to TRBJ2-7; unclear D gene. Germline V gene data show CDR1 as MNHEY and CDR2 as SMNVEV (reference sequence). The CDR3 length is 13 residues. Trimming cost V 4 bases and J 4 bases, with 11 bases left between them. CDR3 bases: TGTGCCAGCAGTTCTTCCCTATTTTACGAGCAGTACTTC. Protein product: CASSSSLFYEQYF.

This chain links TRBV21-1 with TRBJ2-7; the table names TRBD1, a call not compared with the DNA. TRBV21-1 is given as a pseudogene. The CDR3 is 18 amino acids. The CDR3, as DNA: TGTGCCAGCAGCAAACGACAGGGGGCGGAGGGTCGGAGTTGCGAGCAGTACTTC. Translated, it gives CASSKRQGAEGRSCEQYF.

This rearrangement joins TRBV2 to TRBJ2-7; no clear D. V lost 6 bases and J lost 6, with 15 bases in between. Germline V gene data show CDR1 as SNHLY and CDR2 as FYNNEI. This CDR3 has 13 residues. For the CDR3, the DNA is TGTGCCAGCAGCGCCGGCCTCCCGGGCGAGCAGTACTTC. Its protein is CASSAGLPGEQYF.

This clone appeared a single time. V gene TRBV6-6 combines with J gene TRBJ2-1; the D is unclear. Looked up from germline, CDR1 is MNHNY and CDR2 is SVGAGI (reference sequence). V was trimmed by 2 bases and J by 10 bases, leaving 12 bases between them. The CDR3 totals 13 residues. CDR3 nucleotide sequence: TGTGCCAGCAGTTACGGACCCATCTTAGAGCAGTTCTTC. Residues: CASSYGPILEQFF.

The rearrangement links TRBV12-5 to TRBJ2-1; possible D gene TRBD1, 7 bases. The CDR3 has 17 amino acids. V was shortened by 1 base and J by 6 bases, with 19 bases between the two germline ends. From germline, CDR1 is LGHNT and CDR2 FRNRAP. CDR3 in amino acids: CASGLGGDRAGGNEQFF. CDR3 sequence (DNA): TGTGCTAGTGGTTTGGGGGGAGACAGGGCCGGGGGCAATGAGCAGTTCTTC.

This rearrangement joins TRBV6-5 to TRBJ2-1; 7 bases agree with TRBD1. This CDR3 comprises 16 residues. Germline V CDR1 and CDR2: MNHEY, SVGAGI. V shed 2 bases, J shed 7 bases, and the junction held 11 bases outside the gene matches. The CDR3 loop is CASSYRQGVTGNEQFF. For the CDR3, the DNA is TGTGCCAGCAGTTACCGCCAGGGGGTCACGGGGAATGAGCAGTTCTTC.

A single count supports this clone. The chain links TRBV28 to TRBJ1-1, with a weak D call TRBD1 (6 bases). The CDR3 runs to 14 residues. From germline, CDR1 is MDHEN and CDR2 SYDVKM. V dropped 7 bases and J dropped 5 bases, with 17 bases sitting between them. Here the CDR3 reads CASTPQGWGTEAFF. CDR3 in DNA: TGTGCCAGCACACCACAGGGATGGGGGACTGAAGCTTTCTTT.

The gene calls are TRBV5-1 and TRBJ2-7; D unclear. The germline CDR1 and CDR2 sequences are SGHRS and YFSETQ. The V end was cut by 4 bases, the J end by 7 bases, with 9 bases between. The CDR3 is 11 residues long. This chain's CDR3 is CASSLSQEQYF. In DNA form, the CDR3 reads TGCGCCAGCAGCCTGTCTCAGGAGCAGTACTTC.

The chain couples TRBV18 to TRBJ2-7; 11 bases map to TRBD2. The germline V gene encodes CDR1 KGHSH and CDR2 LQKENI. J lost 5 bases, V lost 4 bases, and 7 bases had no gene match. The CDR3 has 15 residues. DNA of the CDR3: TGTGCCAGCTCACTTCGGGGACTAGCGGACCACGAGCAGTACTTC. Translated: CASSLRGLADHEQYF.

V is TRBV7-6 and J is TRBJ1-1; tentative D call: TRBD1 (5 bases). Trimming cost V 1 base and J 1 base, with 7 bases left between them. Germline CDR1 and CDR2: SGHVS and FNYEAQ. The CDR3 has 14 amino acids. In DNA form, the CDR3 reads TGTGCCAGCAGCTTAGGCGGGACGAACACTGAAGCTTTCTTT. Protein product: CASSLGGTNTEAFF.

This clone was detected only once. The chain combines TRBV28 with TRBJ1-2; tentatively, D is TRBD1 (6 bases). Per the germline V gene, CDR1 is MDHEN and CDR2 is SYDVKM. This CDR3 comprises 16 residues. V lost 1 base to trimming and J lost 4 bases, with 16 bases between them. CDR3 sequence: CASSLYVQGVRYGYTF. In nucleotides, the CDR3 is TGTGCCAGCAGTTTATACGTACAGGGAGTGCGCTATGGCTACACCTTC.

J is TRBJ2-4 and V is TRBV4-1, with TRBD2 as a possible D gene (6 bases). Deletions cut 2 bases from V and 2 bases from J, with 16 bases between. The CDR3 loop spans 17 amino acids. Germline lookup yields CDR1 MGHRA and CDR2 YSYEKL. The CDR3 spells CASSQPNARETKNIQYF. CDR3 DNA: TGCGCCAGCAGCCAACCGAACGCCCGGGAGACCAAAAACATTCAGTACTTC.